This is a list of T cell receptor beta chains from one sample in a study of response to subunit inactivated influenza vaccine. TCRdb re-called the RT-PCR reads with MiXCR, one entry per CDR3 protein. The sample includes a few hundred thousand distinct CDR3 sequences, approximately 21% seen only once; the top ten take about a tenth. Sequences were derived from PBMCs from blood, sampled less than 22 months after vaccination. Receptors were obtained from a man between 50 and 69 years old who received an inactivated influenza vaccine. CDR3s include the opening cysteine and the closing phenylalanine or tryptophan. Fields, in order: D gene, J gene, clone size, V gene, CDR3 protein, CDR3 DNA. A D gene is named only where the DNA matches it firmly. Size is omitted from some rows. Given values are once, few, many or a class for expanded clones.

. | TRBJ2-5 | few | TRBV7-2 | CASSSPMRAQYF | TGTGCCAGCAGCTCGCCGATGAGGGCCCAGTACTTC
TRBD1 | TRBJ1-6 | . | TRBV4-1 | CASRRTGEASPLHF | TGCGCCAGCAGGAGGACAGGGGAAGCTTCACCCCTCCACTTT
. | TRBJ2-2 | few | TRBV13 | CASSLRGRGELFF | TGTGCCAGCAGCCTCCGGGGACGCGGGGAGCTGTTTTTT
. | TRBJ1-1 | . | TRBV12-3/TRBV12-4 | CASSSLPTGHGAFF | TGTGCCAGCAGTTCTCTCCCCACAGGGCACGGAGCTTTCTTT
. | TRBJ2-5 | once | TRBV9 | CASSSSLGVGETQYF | TGTGCCAGCAGCTCTAGTCTGGGGGTAGGAGAGACCCAGTACTTC
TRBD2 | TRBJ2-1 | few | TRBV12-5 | CASGLVLGLAGPSQYEQFF | TGTGCTAGTGGTTTGGTACTGGGACTAGCGGGACCGTCTCAGTATGAGCAGTTCTTC
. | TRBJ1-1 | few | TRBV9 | CASSATGHSNTEAFF | TGTGCCAGCAGCGCGACGGGACACTCGAACACTGAAGCTTTCTTT
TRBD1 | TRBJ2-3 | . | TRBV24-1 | CATSDSMDRVTDTQYF | TGTGCCACCAGTGACTCTATGGACAGGGTCACAGATACGCAGTATTTT
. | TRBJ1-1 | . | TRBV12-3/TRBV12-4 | CASGANTEAFF | TGTGCCAGCGGGGCAAACACTGAAGCTTTCTTT
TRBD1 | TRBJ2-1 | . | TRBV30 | CAWRQGAFSSYNEQFF | TGTGCCTGGCGTCAGGGGGCTTTCAGCTCCTACAATGAGCAGTTCTTC
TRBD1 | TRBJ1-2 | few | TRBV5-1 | CASSYGQDSNGYTF | TGCGCCAGCAGCTACGGACAGGATTCTAATGGCTACACCTTC
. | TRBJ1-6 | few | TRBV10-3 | CATNRNRDAYYNSPLHF | TGTGCCACCAACCGCAACCGGGACGCATACTATAATTCACCCCTCCACTTT
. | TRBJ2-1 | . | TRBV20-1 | CSALGVGSGLDNEQFF | TGCAGTGCTTTAGGGGTCGGTAGCGGACTTGACAATGAGCAGTTCTTC
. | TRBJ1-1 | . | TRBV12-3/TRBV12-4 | CASSLARGEAFF | TGTGCCAGCAGTTTAGCACGGGGTGAAGCTTTCTTT
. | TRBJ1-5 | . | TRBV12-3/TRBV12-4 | CASSDRNQPQHF | TGTGCCAGCAGTGACAGGAATCAGCCCCAGCATTTT
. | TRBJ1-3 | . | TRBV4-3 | CASSQELVYIGNTIYF | TGCGCCAGCAGCCAAGAGCTGGTCTATATCGGAAACACCATATATTTT
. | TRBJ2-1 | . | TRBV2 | CASSELVFYNEQFF | TGTGCCAGCAGTGAACTAGTTTTCTACAATGAGCAGTTCTTC
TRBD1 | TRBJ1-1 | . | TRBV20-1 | CSAGTGTANTEAFF | TGCAGTGCTGGGACAGGGACCGCAAACACTGAAGCTTTCTTT
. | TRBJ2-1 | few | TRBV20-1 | CSARAGSYNEQFF | TGCAGTGCTAGGGCAGGCTCCTACAATGAGCAGTTCTTC
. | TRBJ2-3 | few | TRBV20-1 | CSARDEAGIYTDTQYF | TGCAGTGCTAGAGATGAGGCGGGGATCTACACAGATACGCAGTATTTT
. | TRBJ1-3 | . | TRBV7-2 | CASSREQARSGNTIYF | TGTGCCAGCAGCCGCGAACAGGCCCGGTCTGGAAACACCATATATTTT
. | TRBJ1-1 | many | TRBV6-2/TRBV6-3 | CASSYSAGMNTEAFF | TGTGCCAGCAGTTACTCCGCAGGGATGAACACTGAAGCTTTCTTT
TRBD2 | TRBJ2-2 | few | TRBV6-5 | CASSSPTREGLYGELFF | TGTGCCAGCAGTTCCCCGACGCGGGAGGGCCTTTACGGGGAGCTGTTTTTT
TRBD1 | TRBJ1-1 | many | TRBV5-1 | CASSTYPGQEAFF | TGCGCCAGCAGCACCTACCCGGGACAGGAAGCTTTCTTT
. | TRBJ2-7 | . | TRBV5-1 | CASSLVLGTSYEQYF | TGCGCCAGCAGCTTGGTTCTCGGTACTTCCTACGAGCAGTACTTC
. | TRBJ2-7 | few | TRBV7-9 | CASSLVSYYEQYF | TGTGCCAGCAGCTTAGTTTCTTACTACGAGCAGTACTTC
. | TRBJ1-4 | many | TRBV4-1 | CASSRINEKLFF | TGCGCCAGCAGCCGAATTAATGAAAAACTGTTTTTT
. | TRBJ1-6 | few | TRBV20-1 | CSARDRGYNSPLHF | TGCAGTGCTAGAGACAGGGGCTATAATTCACCCCTCCACTTT
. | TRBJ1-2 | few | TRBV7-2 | CASSAEGVVNYGYTF | TGTGCCAGCAGCGCCGAGGGTGTGGTTAACTATGGCTACACCTTC
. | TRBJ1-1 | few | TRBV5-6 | CASSLPGYPEAFF | TGTGCCAGCAGCCTGCCCGGGTACCCTGAAGCTTTCTTT
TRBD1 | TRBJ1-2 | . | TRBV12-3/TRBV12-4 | CASSLPGQVNGYTF | TGTGCCAGCAGTCTACCGGGACAGGTGAATGGCTACACCTTC
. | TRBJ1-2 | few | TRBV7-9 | CASSLGGAGDGYTF | TGTGCCAGCAGCTTAGGGGGGGCAGGGGATGGCTACACCTTC
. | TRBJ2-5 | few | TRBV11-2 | CASSFSRQETQYF | TGTGCCAGCAGCTTTTCCAGACAAGAGACCCAGTACTTC
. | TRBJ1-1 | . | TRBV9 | CASSVDPGTTEAFF | TGTGCCAGCAGCGTGGATCCTGGTACCACTGAAGCTTTCTTT
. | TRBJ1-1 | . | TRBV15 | CATSRGARGTDEAFF | TGTGCCACCAGCAGAGGGGCCAGGGGTACAGATGAAGCTTTCTTT
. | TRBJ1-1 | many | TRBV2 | CASNRRGAAFF | TGTGCCAGCAACCGTCGGGGGGCGGCTTTCTTT
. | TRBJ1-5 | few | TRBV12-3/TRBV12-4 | CASSFSSSQPQHF | TGTGCCAGCAGTTTTTCCAGTTCTCAGCCCCAGCATTTT
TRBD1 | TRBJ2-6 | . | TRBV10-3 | CAISDPSVWQGASGANVLTF | TGTGCCATCAGTGACCCAAGCGTCTGGCAGGGGGCGAGTGGGGCCAACGTCCTGACTTTC
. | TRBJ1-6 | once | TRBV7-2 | CASSLMGRVNSPLHF | TGTGCCAGCAGCTTAATGGGCAGGGTGAATTCACCCCTCCACTTT
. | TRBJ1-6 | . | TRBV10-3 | CAISSARGANNSPLHF | TGTGCCATCAGTAGTGCCCGGGGGGCCAATAATTCACCCCTCCACTTT
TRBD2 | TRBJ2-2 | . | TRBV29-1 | CSVAQTSGKATGELFF | TGCAGCGTTGCCCAGACTAGCGGGAAAGCGACCGGGGAGCTGTTTTTT
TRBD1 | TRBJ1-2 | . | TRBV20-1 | CSATKGQGSFGYTF | TGCAGTGCTACCAAGGGACAGGGGTCATTCGGCTACACCTTC
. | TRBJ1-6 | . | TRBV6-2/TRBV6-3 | CASSYGKSRYSPLHF | TGTGCCAGCAGTTACGGGAAGTCAAGATATTCACCCCTCCACTTT